What follows is one TCR beta chain and its context. The CDR3 sequence is 15 residues long. Germline assignment: CDR1 SGHAT and CDR2 FQNNGV. Trimming at V came to 4 bases and at J to 4 bases, leaving 3 bases not matched to a gene. This specimen comes from a study of human T cells and chemical hapten exposure. It was the library that attached unique molecular identifiers to individual cDNA molecules. In the original workflow: TCRs per sample had a median of approximately 88,000 and ranged from roughly 20,000 to 690,600. One entry per CDR3 protein results from TCRdb running MiXCR on the RACE reads. The V and J calls reflect TCRdb's pipeline rather than the authors' work. This sample has 150,000 to 200,000 distinct CDR3 sequences; under 25% occur once, and the top ten carry about 6.7%. Noted time point: patch test 1, 2 weeks after DPC sensitization. Treatment noted: therapeutic diphenylcyclopropenone sensitization with weekly scalp DPC.

The receptor was isolated from a woman aged 45-60 years with alopecia areata. Some clones in this sample may be carry-over from other donors' samples. The sample in question was whole blood, obtained in connection with sensitization to the hapten diphenylcyclopropenone (DPC). The chain links TRBV11-2 to TRBJ2-1, with 11 bases lining up with TRBD1. In nucleotides, the CDR3 is TGTGCCAGCAGCTCGGGACAGGGGGAATACAATGAGCAGTTCTTC. Amino acid sequence: CASSSGQGEYNEQFF. The full variable domain, completed using reference TRBV11-2 and TRBJ2-1, is EAGVAQSPRYKIIEKRQSVAFWCNPISGHATLYWYQQILGQGPKLLIQFQNNGVVDDSQLPKDRFSAERLKGVDSTLKIQPAKLEDSAVYLCASSSGQGEYNEQFFGPGTRLTVL.